Below, 14 T cell receptor beta chains from the same sample are listed, as sequenced in a study of T cells after yellow fever vaccination. TCRdb used MiXCR to reprocess the 5' RACE reads, holding one entry per CDR3 protein. The sample has 500,000 to 650,000 distinct CDR3 sequences; roughly 17% are singletons. Here the sequenced sample was PBMCs, taken around 5 days after the first yellow fever vaccination. These TCRs come from a man between 18 and 35 years old who received the YFV17D yellow fever vaccine.

This clonotype was counted ten times or more. The V gene is TRBV10-3, the J gene TRBJ2-5, with 12 bases matching TRBD2. Germline V CDR1 and CDR2: ENHRY, SYGVKD. Trimming removed 5 bases from V and 3 bases from J; junction bases left unmatched: 7. The CDR3 totals 16 residues. CDR3 sequence (DNA): TGTGCCATCAGTCTGACCGGACTAGCGGGAAAAGAGACCCAGTACTTC. Its translation is CAISLTGLAGKETQYF.

This chain connects TRBV28 to TRBJ2-7, with TRBD1 matching over 7 bases. Trimming took 7 bases from V and 0 from J; bases not matched to a gene: 9. The germline gives CDR1 MDHEN, CDR2 SYDVKM. The CDR3 covers 15 residues. CDR3 loop: CASKSGTVRSYEQYV. The CDR3 DNA follows: TGTGCCAGCAAATCCGGGACAGTCCGCTCCTACGAGCAGTACGTC.

The sample holds many counts of this clonotype. This chain links TRBV6-5 with TRBJ2-2, with D maybe TRBD1 (5 bases). This CDR3 is 14 amino acids long. Trimming left V 7 bases short and J 5 bases short, with 14 bases between. Looked up from germline, CDR1 is MNHEY and CDR2 is SVGAGI. DNA of the CDR3: TGTGCCAGCACTTCCGCAGGGAAAACCGGGGAGCTGTTTTTT. Translation: CASTSAGKTGELFF.

This clonotype was recorded only once. This chain joins TRBV3-1 and TRBJ2-1; D tentatively fits TRBD1 or TRBD2 (6 bases each). Germline V gene lookup returns CDR1 LGHDT and CDR2 YNNKEL (reference sequence). CDR3 length: 17 amino acids. The V end lost 6 bases, the J end lost 5 bases, and 23 bases lay between the germline ends. The CDR3: CASRKTRGGPPNNEQFF. The CDR3 DNA is TGTGCCAGCAGAAAAACCCGAGGGGGGCCCCCAAACAATGAGCAGTTCTTC.

This clonotype was seen at least ten times. V and J are TRBV12-3 or TRBV12-4 and TRBJ2-7, with no clear D. V shed 6 bases and J shed 7 bases, with 10 bases lying between them. The CDR3 spans 11 residues. The DNA for the CDR3 is TGTGCCAGCAGCCTTGTGGGTGAGCAGTACTTC. Amino acids: CASSLVGEQYF.

The V call is TRBV10-3, the J call TRBJ2-3, with D maybe TRBD2 (6 bases). CDR1 is ENHRY and CDR2 is SYGVKD in the germline V gene. This CDR3 comprises 14 residues. Trimming cost V 7 bases and J 0 bases, with 11 bases left between them. This chain's CDR3 is CAINAGTSTDTQYF. For the CDR3, the DNA is TGTGCCATCAATGCGGGAACTAGCACAGATACGCAGTATTTT.

The rearrangement joins TRBV5-6 to TRBJ1-6, with D maybe TRBD1 (5 bases). The V end was cut by 0 bases, the J end by 8 bases, with 15 bases between. The germline gives CDR1 SGHDT, CDR2 YYEEEE. This CDR3 region has 16 residues. The DNA for the CDR3 is TGTGCCAGCAGCTTGGCCAGGGTGCAATTATATTCACCCCTCCACTTT. Translation: CASSLARVQLYSPLHF.

This clonotype was seen a handful of times. The chain carries TRBV20-1 and TRBJ1-1; possibly TRBD1 for D (6 bases). CDR3 size: 19 residues. V gave up 0 bases and J gave up 6 bases, with 29 bases separating them. Germline loops: CDR1 DFQATT, CDR2 SNEGSKA (reference sequence). CDR3 nucleotide sequence: TGCAGTGCTAGAGATATAAGAAAACAGGGTGCCCTCGGCTACCCTGAAGCTTTCTTT. Protein product: CSARDIRKQGALGYPEAFF.

This clonotype was seen a few times. The chain joins TRBV6-1 to TRBJ2-1; 9 bases match TRBD1. The trim removed 6 bases at V and 3 bases at J, leaving 6 bases unmatched. Germline CDR1 MNHNS, CDR2 SASEGT. This CDR3 has 15 amino acids. The CDR3 is CASRSGQGIYNEQFF. CDR3 in DNA: TGTGCCAGCAGATCGGGACAGGGAATCTACAATGAGCAGTTCTTC.

V is TRBV10-3 and J is TRBJ1-1, with D unresolved. Deletions cut 4 bases from V and 0 bases from J, with 12 bases between. The CDR3 consists of 15 residues. The V gene's germline CDR1 is ENHRY and CDR2 SYGVKD. The CDR3 sequence: CAISVKEGLNTEAFF. The CDR3 bases are TGTGCCATCAGTGTTAAGGAGGGCCTGAACACTGAAGCTTTCTTT.

The rearrangement uses TRBV12-3 or TRBV12-4 and TRBJ1-1; maybe TRBD1 (6 bases). This CDR3 has 15 amino acids. V dropped 3 bases and J dropped 1 base, with 12 bases sitting between them. CDR3 DNA sequence: TGTGCCAGCAGTTTTTGGGGGCGAGGGAACACTGAAGCTTTCTTT. As protein: CASSFWGRGNTEAFF.

This clonotype was counted at least ten times. V is TRBV12-3 or TRBV12-4 and J is TRBJ1-3, with D unclear. With 6 bases removed from V and 0 bases from J, the gap between germline ends came to 9 bases. This CDR3 region has 14 residues. CDR3 nucleotides: TGTGCCAGCAGCTTCGGCAGCTCTGGAAACACCATATATTTT. Protein sequence: CASSFGSSGNTIYF.

The sample holds a few counts of this clonotype. J is TRBJ1-5 and V is TRBV18; a possible D gene is TRBD1 (5 bases). CDR1 is KGHSH and CDR2 is LQKENI in the germline V gene. V lost 3 bases to trimming and J lost 5 bases, with 17 bases between them. The CDR3 has 16 residues. The CDR3 DNA reads as TGTGCCAGCTCACCCATCCCGGTCCAGGGCGATCAGCCCCAGCATTTT. This gives the protein CASSPIPVQGDQPQHF. The entire variable domain, with the rest obtained from reference TRBV18 and TRBJ1-5, is as follows: NAGVMQNPRHLVRRRGQEARLRCSPMKGHSHVYWYRQLPEEGLKFMVYLQKENIIDESGMPKERFSAEFPKEGPSILRIQQVVRGDSAAYFCASSPIPVQGDQPQHFGDGTRLSIL.

The chain combines TRBV12-3 or TRBV12-4 with TRBJ2-1, with 14 nucleotides matching TRBD2. There are 12 residues in the CDR3. CDR3: CGLAGGAYEQFF. For the CDR3, the DNA is TGTGGACTAGCGGGGGGGGCCTATGAGCAGTTCTTC.